This T cell receptor (beta chain) was retrieved from a study of shared clonotypes between healthy human individuals. Study-wide findings and caveats: Estimated richness was generally greater in naive than memory subsets.

The CDR3 is 15 residues long. V was clipped by 2 bases and J by 1 base; unmatched bases: 3. CDR1 MDHEN and CDR2 SYDVKM come from the germline V gene. Libraries were prepared by immunoSEQ multiplex PCR; TCRdb keeps only in-frame clonotypes and omits some of them. The data hold approximately 600,000 clones, with roughly 96% observed a single time. On this clone itself: No antigen is known for it.

The naive CD8 population came from CD45RO-negative cells selected for CCR7, without terminally differentiated effector memory CD45RA+ cells. This receptor was identified in a woman between 25 and 40 years old in good health. The sequencing sample was made of naive CD8+ T cells sorted from blood. The chain uses TRBV28 and TRBJ2-7; 9 positions match TRBD2. As DNA, the CDR3 is TGTGCCAGCAGTTTAAGGCTAGCGGGATCCTACGAGCAGTACTTC. Protein: CASSLRLAGSYEQYF.